This T cell receptor beta chain was captured in a study of T cell responses to AZD1222 COVID-19 vaccine. General study findings and limits: Spike-specific TCR breadth and depth both grew after two AZD1222 doses.

The method was immunoSEQ multiplex PCR; TCRdb's version includes in-frame clones alone and lacks a portion of them. The sample contains more than 95,000 clones, around 89% of which appear only once. Doses given second, at about 4 or about 12 weeks, were pooled. From germline, CDR1 is SGHNT and CDR2 YENEEA. This CDR3 is 15 amino acids long. The J segment lost 4 bases and the V segment lost 4 bases, leaving 6 bases of the junction unmatched. On this clone itself: The antigen is not known.

This sequence originates from an adult who received the AZD1222 COVID-19 vaccine. The sequencing used peripheral blood, collected 28 days after the second AZD1222 dose. This chain connects TRBV11-3 to TRBJ2-1, with 8 bases identical to TRBD2. The CDR3 protein is CASSSGTRLYNEQFF. CDR3 coding DNA: TGTGCCAGCAGCTCCGGGACTAGACTATACAATGAGCAGTTCTTC.